The clone carrying this T cell receptor (beta chain) showed up many times. What it binds is unknown. Germline loops: CDR1 SGHRS, CDR2 YFSETQ. V lost 1 base, J lost 4 bases, and 1 base stayed unmatched. The CDR3 has 13 amino acids. This record comes from a study of T-cell reconstitution after alpha-beta-depleted transplantation in children. Study-level results: Two months or so post-transplant, alpha-beta T cells reportedly derived from several hundred expanded graft clones.

Preparation of the TCRbeta library was carried out with unique molecular identifiers. Each CDR3 protein is one row after TCRdb ran MiXCR on the PCR reads. The repertoire consists of under 20,000 distinct CDR3 sequences, with over 10% occurring once and the leading ten covering roughly 35%. The chain joins TRBV5-1 to TRBJ2-7; 8 bases are shared with TRBD2. The sequenced sample was PBMCs, mostly from graft donor cells, obtained 60 days after TCRalphabeta/CD19-depleted stem cell transplant. This sequence originates from a female patient aged 2-9 years who had a stem cell transplant for congenital amegakaryocytic thrombocytopenia, so the T cells may come from the graft donor. CDR3 sequence reads: CASSLREGYEQYF. The CDR3 coding sequence is TGCGCCAGCAGCTTGCGGGAGGGATACGAGCAGTACTTC. The variable domain in full, completed from reference TRBV5-1 and TRBJ2-7, reads KAGVTQTPRYLIKTRGQQVTLSCSPISGHRSVSWYQQTPGQGLQFLFEYFSETQRNKGNFPGRFSGRQFSNSRSEMNVSTLELGDSALYLCASSLREGYEQYFGPGTRLTVT.